These 9 T cell receptor beta chains were all obtained from the same sample, sequenced in a study of blood T cell repertoires in COVID-19. The protocol was immunoSEQ multiplex PCR, while the TCRdb copy is restricted to in-frame clones and leaves out a portion. The sample yields some 150,000 clones, about 85% seen once. Source material: peripheral blood. The receptor source for this set is a woman in her 70s with COVID-19, enrolled during active disease.

This clone was picked up a small number of times. The sample carries other DNA sequences with the same CDR3. The rearrangement uses TRBV9 and TRBJ1-5; D gene uncertain. The CDR3 spans 14 residues. Germline V gene lookup returns CDR1 SGDLS and CDR2 YYNGEE. Trimming shortened V by 0 bases and J by 1 base, and 5 bases separated the two germline ends. Here the CDR3 reads CASSVDGSNQPQHF. Written as DNA, the CDR3 is TGTGCCAGCAGCGTAGATGGCAGCAATCAGCCCCAGCATTTT.

V and J are TRBV6-5 and TRBJ1-6; D remains unclear. The CDR3 contains 15 residues. In germline, CDR1 is MNHEY, CDR2 SVGAGI. V was cut by 0 bases and J by 9 bases, with 12 bases left in between. The CDR3 is CASSYSRGGSSPLHF. The CDR3 DNA is TGTGCCAGCAGTTACTCGCGGGGTGGGAGTTCACCCCTCCACTTT.

The CDR3: CSAGGGGQPQHF. For the CDR3, the DNA is TGCAGCGCGGGAGGGGGCGGTCAGCCCCAGCATTTT. V and J are TRBV29-1 and TRBJ1-5; 7 nucleotides line up with TRBD1. Per the germline V gene, CDR1 is SQVTM and CDR2 is ANQGSEA. This CDR3 spans 12 amino acids. The ends lost 7 bases at V and 6 bases at J; junction bases unmatched: 6.

CDR3 DNA sequence: TGTGCCAGCAGCTGGAGCTCTAACTATGGCTACACCTTC. This sequence encodes CASSWSSNYGYTF. V is TRBV13 and J is TRBJ1-2; the D is unclear. This CDR3 has 13 amino acids. Germline loops: CDR1 PRHDT, CDR2 FYEKMQ (reference sequence). V was trimmed by 4 bases and J by 0 bases, leaving 6 bases between them.

The J gene is TRBJ1-5, the V gene TRBV7-2; D is ambiguous. The CDR3 is 14 residues long. Germline V gives CDR1 SGHTA, CDR2 FQGNSA. The germline V and J ends were trimmed by 1 base and 3 bases, with 7 bases remaining between them. The CDR3 DNA follows: TGTGCCAGCAGCTTAGGGCGGAACAATCAGCCCCAGCATTTT. It specifies CASSLGRNNQPQHF.

This sequence joins TRBV30 and TRBJ2-1; weak D call: TRBD1 (5 bases). The CDR3 is 14 residues long. Germline loops: CDR1 GTSNPN, CDR2 SVGIG (reference sequence). The V and J ends lost 7 bases and 6 bases respectively, with 19 bases between them. As DNA, the CDR3 is TGTGCCTCACCCTCATTAGGGGTACGCAATGAGCAGTTCTTC. Amino acids: CASPSLGVRNEQFF.

The chain joins TRBV18 to TRBJ1-1; TRBD1 might be the D (5 bases). The length of the CDR3 is 14 residues. Germline V lookup: CDR1 KGHSH, CDR2 LQKENI. V lost 4 bases to trimming and J lost 1 base, with 10 bases between them. The CDR3 reads CASSRGQWNTEAFF. The CDR3 DNA reads TGTGCCAGCTCACGTGGACAATGGAACACTGAAGCTTTCTTT. The variable domain in full, with the rest retrieved from reference TRBV18 and TRBJ1-1, is NAGVMQNPRHLVRRRGQEARLRCSPMKGHSHVYWYRQLPEEGLKFMVYLQKENIIDESGMPKERFSAEFPKEGPSILRIQQVVRGDSAAYFCASSRGQWNTEAFFGQGTRLTVV.

The rearrangement links TRBV6-6 to TRBJ1-6; possibly TRBD1 for D (6 bases). Germline CDR1 is MNHNY and CDR2 is SVGAGI (reference sequence). Trimming cost V 5 bases and J 4 bases, with 18 bases left between them. The CDR3 has 17 amino acids. Here the CDR3 reads CASSPLVPGQYNSPLHF. The CDR3 nucleotides are TGTGCCAGCAGTCCTCTCGTCCCGGGACAATATAATTCACCCCTCCACTTT.

Only a few counts were recorded for this clone. The chain has TRBV10-3 and TRBJ2-5; D perhaps matches TRBD1 (6 bases). In germline, CDR1 is ENHRY, CDR2 SYGVKD. The CDR3 covers 14 residues. V lost 7 bases and J lost 0, with 12 bases in between. CDR3 protein: CAITKDSNQETQYF. Written as DNA, the CDR3 is TGTGCCATCACCAAGGACAGCAACCAAGAGACCCAGTACTTC.